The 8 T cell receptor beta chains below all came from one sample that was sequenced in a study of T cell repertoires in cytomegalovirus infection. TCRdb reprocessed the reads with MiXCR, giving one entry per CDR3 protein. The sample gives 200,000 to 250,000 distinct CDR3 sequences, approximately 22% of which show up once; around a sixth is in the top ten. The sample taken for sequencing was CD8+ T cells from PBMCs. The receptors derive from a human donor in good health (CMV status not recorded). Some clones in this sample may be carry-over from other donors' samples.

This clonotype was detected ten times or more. CDR3 residues: CASSIRDRSLYEQYF. The CDR3, as DNA: TGTGCCAGCAGCATCCGGGACCGAAGCCTCTACGAGCAGTACTTC. This chain connects TRBV7-2 to TRBJ2-7; D possibly uses TRBD1 or TRBD2 (5 bases each). The CDR3 covers 15 residues. Trimming shortened V by 5 bases and J by 3 bases, and 17 bases separated the two germline ends. CDR1 is SGHTA, CDR2 FQGNSA, per germline.

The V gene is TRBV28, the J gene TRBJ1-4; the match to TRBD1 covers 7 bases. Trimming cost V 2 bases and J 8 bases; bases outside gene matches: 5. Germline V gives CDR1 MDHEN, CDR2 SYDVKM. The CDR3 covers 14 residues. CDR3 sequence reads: CASSLDQGDEKLFF. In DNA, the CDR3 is TGTGCCAGCAGTTTAGACCAGGGGGACGAAAAACTGTTTTTT.

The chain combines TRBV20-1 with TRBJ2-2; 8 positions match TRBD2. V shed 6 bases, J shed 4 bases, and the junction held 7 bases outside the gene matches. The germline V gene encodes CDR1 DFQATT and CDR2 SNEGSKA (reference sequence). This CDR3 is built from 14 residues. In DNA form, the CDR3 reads TGCAGTGCCGCCGGGGGGGCAAGCACCGGGGAGCTGTTTTTT. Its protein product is CSAAGGASTGELFF.

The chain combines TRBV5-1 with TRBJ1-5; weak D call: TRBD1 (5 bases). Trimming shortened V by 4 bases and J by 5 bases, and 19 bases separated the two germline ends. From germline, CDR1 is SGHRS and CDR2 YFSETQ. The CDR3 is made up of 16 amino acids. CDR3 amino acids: CASSRNRTYTDQPQHF. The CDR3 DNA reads TGCGCCAGCAGCAGGAACAGGACTTACACCGATCAGCCCCAGCATTTT.

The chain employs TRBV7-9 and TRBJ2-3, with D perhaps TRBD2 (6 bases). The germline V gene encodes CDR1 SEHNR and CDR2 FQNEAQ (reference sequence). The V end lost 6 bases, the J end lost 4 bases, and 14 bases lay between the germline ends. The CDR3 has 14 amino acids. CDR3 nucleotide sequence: TGTGCCAGCAGGGGAGGAGGGTTCGCAGATACGCAGTATTTT. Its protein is CASRGGGFADTQYF.

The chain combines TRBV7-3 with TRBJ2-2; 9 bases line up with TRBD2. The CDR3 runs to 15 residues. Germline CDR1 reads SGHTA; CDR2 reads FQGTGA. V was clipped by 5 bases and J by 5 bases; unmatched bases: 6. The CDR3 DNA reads TGTGCCAGCAGCGATAGCGGGGGAAGGACCGGGGAGCTGTTTTTT. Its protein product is CASSDSGGRTGELFF.

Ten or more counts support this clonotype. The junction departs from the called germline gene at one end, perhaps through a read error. CDR3 sequence (DNA): TGTGCCAGCAGTTGGAGGACTAGCCGGGAATACAATGCGCAGTTCTTC. This translates into CASSWRTSREYNAQFF. The chain links TRBV12-3 or TRBV12-4 to TRBJ2-1; 8 bases are a match to TRBD2. CDR3 length: 16 residues.

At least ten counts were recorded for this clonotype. CDR3 amino acids: CASHPSGQVNYGYTF. The CDR3 bases are TGTGCCAGCCACCCCTCGGGACAGGTTAACTATGGCTACACCTTC. The chain has TRBV12-3 or TRBV12-4 and TRBJ1-2; 8 bases are shared with TRBD1. The CDR3 loop spans 15 amino acids. The ends lost 8 bases at V and 1 base at J; junction bases unmatched: 9.